One sample yielded the 7 T cell receptor beta chains listed below, sequenced in a study of blood T cell repertoires in COVID-19. Some clones are missing from TCRdb's copy, which holds only in-frame ones; the method was immunoSEQ multiplex PCR. The sample lists approximately 160,000 clones, around 85% seen once, with 4% in the top ten. Sequencing used peripheral blood. Receptors originate from a woman aged 70-85 years with acute or convalescent COVID-19.

This chain connects TRBV7-2 to TRBJ2-7; 9 bases agree with TRBD2. Germline CDR1 and CDR2: SGHTA and FQGNSA. The CDR3 contains 14 residues. Losses at the gene ends were 5 bases for V and 6 bases for J; bases not matched to a gene: 8. Here the CDR3 DNA reads TGTGCCAGCAGCCCTTTAGCGGGGGTCGCCGAGCAGTACTTC. Translating gives CASSPLAGVAEQYF.

The chain links TRBV4-1 to TRBJ2-1, with 10 positions matching TRBD2. CDR1 is MGHRA and CDR2 is YSYEKL in the germline V gene. J lost 7 bases, V lost 4 bases, and 4 bases had no gene match. CDR3 length equals 14 residues. The CDR3 protein is CASSLASGRNEQFF. DNA for the CDR3: TGCGCCAGCAGCCTCGCTAGCGGGAGAAATGAGCAGTTCTTC.

The chain joins TRBV2 to TRBJ2-7, with D unresolved. Germline V gene lookup returns CDR1 SNHLY and CDR2 FYNNEI. Trimming left V 8 bases short and J 4 bases short, with 9 bases between. The CDR3 has 11 amino acids. This CDR3 reads CASSFPYEQYF. In nucleotides, the CDR3 is TGTGCCAGCTCTTTTCCGTACGAGCAGTACTTC.

This chain links TRBV19 with TRBJ1-5, with 8 bases identical to TRBD1. CDR1 LNHDA and CDR2 SQIVND come from the germline V gene (reference sequence). There are 14 residues in the CDR3. Trimming cost V 3 bases and J 6 bases; bases outside gene matches: 4. The CDR3 here is CASSIQTGGQPQHF. Here the CDR3 DNA reads TGTGCCAGTAGTATTCAAACAGGGGGTCAGCCCCAGCATTTT.

The chain links TRBV12-3 or TRBV12-4 to TRBJ1-2; D unresolved. The CDR3 is 12 residues long. V lost 8 bases and J 1 base, leaving 8 bases between the germline ends. The CDR3 region has the DNA TGTGCCAGCCAGGAGGATAACTATGGCTACACCTTC. Translated, it gives CASQEDNYGYTF.

The chain carries TRBV28 and TRBJ2-7; 9 nucleotides line up with TRBD1. CDR3 length: 14 amino acids. Per germline, CDR1 MDHEN and CDR2 SYDVKM. V dropped 5 bases and J dropped 4; count of bases not matched to a gene: 6. In DNA form, the CDR3 reads TGTGCCAGCAGTATCCGGGACAGGGAGTACGAGCAGTACTTC. Amino acid sequence: CASSIRDREYEQYF.

The chain couples TRBV10-2 to TRBJ2-3; TRBD2 aligns across 10 bases. CDR3 length: 14 residues. V gave up 8 bases and J gave up 6 bases; unmatched junction bases: 8. CDR1 is WSHSY, CDR2 SAAADI, per germline. The CDR3 region has the DNA TGCGCCAGCGGAGCGGGGGGGTCAGTGGATACGCAGTATTTT. Residues: CASGAGGSVDTQYF.